This TCR beta chain comes out of a study of T cell changes during pregnancy in multiple sclerosis. In germline, CDR1 is SGHAT, CDR2 FQNNGV. The CDR3 length is 14 residues. V was pared by 3 bases and J by 2 bases, with 10 bases between. Only in-frame clones appear in the TCRdb table, and some are missing; sequencing was by immunoSEQ multiplex PCR. The table has about 110,000 clones, roughly 92% seen once. The source material was peripheral blood, sampled after pregnancy. The V and J genes are TRBV11-2 and TRBJ1-1, with TRBD1 as a possible D gene (6 bases). The TCR sequence derives from a female donor with multiple sclerosis, enrolled in a pregnancy study. The CDR3: CASSLTGHNTEAFF. The CDR3 DNA sequence: TGTGCCAGCAGCTTGACAGGCCATAACACTGAAGCTTTCTTT.